This TCR beta chain was retrieved from a study of OX40 agonist ivuxolimab in advanced cancers. Assay used: immunoSEQ multiplex PCR; TCRdb lists only in-frame clones, some missing. Of about 77,000 clones listed, around 88% are singletons. This clone was picked up one time. The ends lost 6 bases at V and 5 bases at J; junction bases unmatched: 13. CDR1 and CDR2 from the germline V gene are SNHLY and FYNNEI. The CDR3 extends over 16 amino acids. The gene calls are TRBV2 and TRBJ2-5, with 9 positions matching TRBD1. Sequenced here: CD4+ or CD8+ T cells sorted from blood, sampled in a trial of the OX40 agonist ivuxolimab. The receptor was isolated from an adult with an advanced solid tumor such as melanoma, head and neck, liver or kidney cancer. The CDR3 protein is CASSGTGTGLGETQYF. Written as DNA, the CDR3 is TGTGCCAGCAGCGGAACCGGGACAGGGCTCGGGGAGACCCAGTACTTC.